This T cell receptor (beta chain) comes out of a study of cytomegalovirus exposure and HLA in healthy donors. In the case of this clone: A junction boundary mismatches the germline segment, possibly from a read error.

CDR3 size: 15 residues. Germline V gene lookup returns CDR1 SGHAT and CDR2 FQNNGV. PCR amplification relied on 60 Vbeta primers (plus 13 Jbeta primers). The data were produced by immunoSEQ multiplex PCR, yet TCRdb's version contains in-frame clones alone and is incomplete. The table has under 200,000 clones, over 70% seen once. V usage is TRBV11-2 and J usage is TRBJ1-2; no reliable D call. The sequence was obtained from a man between 18 and 35 years old in good health and CMV-seropositive. Sequences were obtained from PBMCs. CDR3 residues: CASSLFRGANYGYTF. CDR3 bases: TGTGCCAGCAGCTTATTTCGGGGAGCTAATTATGGCTACACCTTC.